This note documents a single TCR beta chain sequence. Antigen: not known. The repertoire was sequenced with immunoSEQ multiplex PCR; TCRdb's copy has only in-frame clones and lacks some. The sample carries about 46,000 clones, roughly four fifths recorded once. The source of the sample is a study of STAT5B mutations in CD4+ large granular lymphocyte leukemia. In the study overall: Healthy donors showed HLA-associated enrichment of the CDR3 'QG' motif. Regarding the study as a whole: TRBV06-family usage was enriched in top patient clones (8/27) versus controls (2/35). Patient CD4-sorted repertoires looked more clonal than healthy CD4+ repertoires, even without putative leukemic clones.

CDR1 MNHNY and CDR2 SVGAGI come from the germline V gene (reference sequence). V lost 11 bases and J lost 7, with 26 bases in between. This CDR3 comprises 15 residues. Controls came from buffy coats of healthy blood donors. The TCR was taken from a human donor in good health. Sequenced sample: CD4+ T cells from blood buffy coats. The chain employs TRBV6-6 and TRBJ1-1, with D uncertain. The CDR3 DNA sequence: TGTGCCGCCAAATCCCCGGGCAGTCTGGTGGGTGAAGCTTTCTTT. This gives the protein CAAKSPGSLVGEAFF.